This TCR beta chain was recorded in a study of T cell changes during pregnancy in multiple sclerosis. V was pared by 1 base and J by 6 bases, with 11 bases of the junction left unmatched. The CDR3 extends over 17 amino acids. Germline-derived CDR1 and CDR2 are SGHNT and YENEEA. The table came from immunoSEQ multiplex PCR; TCRdb's copy has only in-frame clones and leaves some out. This repertoire shows roughly 40,000 clones, approximately 91% found once; its top ten account for 0.3% to 0.4%. Sequences were derived from CD4+ T cells from peripheral blood mononuclear cells, sampled in the second trimester of pregnancy. The chain combines TRBV11-3 with TRBJ2-2, with 7 bases matching TRBD2. This clonotype was obtained from a female donor with multiple sclerosis, enrolled in a pregnancy study. This CDR3 reads CASSLARRGVLAGELFF. CDR3 bases: TGTGCCAGCAGCTTAGCCCGCCGGGGGGTTTTGGCCGGGGAGCTGTTTTTT.